What follows are 15 T cell receptor beta chains derived from one specimen sequenced in a study of blood T cell repertoires in COVID-19. Libraries were prepared by immunoSEQ multiplex PCR; TCRdb keeps only in-frame clonotypes and omits some of them. The sample includes hundreds of thousands of clones, over 85% of them seen just once. Specimen: PBMCs or T cells enriched from blood (not recorded which). These receptors all stem from a woman aged 30 to 39 with acute COVID-19.

CDR3 sequence reads: CASRPGQGANYGYTF. As DNA, the CDR3 is TGCGCCAGCAGGCCCGGACAGGGGGCTAACTATGGCTACACCTTC. The chain links TRBV5-1 to TRBJ1-2, with 10 bases lining up with TRBD1. CDR3 length: 15 residues. V lost 5 bases, J lost 0 bases, and 4 bases stayed unmatched. Germline CDR1 and CDR2: SGHRS and YFSETQ. Based on the CDR3 plus reference TRBV5-1 and TRBJ1-2, the full variable domain is KAGVTQTPRYLIKTRGQQVTLSCSPISGHRSVSWYQQTPGQGLQFLFEYFSETQRNKGNFPGRFSGRQFSNSRSEMNVSTLELGDSALYLCASRPGQGANYGYTFGSGTRLTVV.

The chain recombines TRBV6-4 with TRBJ2-2, with TRBD2 identical over 12 bases. CDR1 MRHNA and CDR2 SNTAGT come from the germline V gene. Germline trimming cut 3 bases from V and 4 bases from J; bases unmatched to any gene: 3. The CDR3 runs to 16 residues. CDR3 in DNA: TGTGCCAGCAGTGATACTAGCGGGGGGCCCACCGGGGAGCTGTTTTTT. It translates to CASSDTSGGPTGELFF.

The sample holds many counts of this clone. The rearrangement uses TRBV27 and TRBJ1-1, with D perhaps matching TRBD1 (5 bases). Trimming left V 6 bases short and J 8 bases short, with 19 bases between. The CDR3 totals 14 residues. Germline CDR1 MNHEY, CDR2 SMNVEV (reference sequence). The CDR3 region is CASRSLGRRGEAFF. CDR3 coding DNA: TGTGCCAGCAGATCCCTTGGACGGCGGGGCGAAGCTTTCTTT.

V and J are TRBV12-3 or TRBV12-4 and TRBJ1-2; a possible D gene is TRBD1 (5 bases). The CDR3 runs to 13 residues. V was clipped by 3 bases and J by 4 bases, with 9 bases between them. DNA of the CDR3: TGTGCCAGCAGTTTCGCACAGGTCTATGGCTACACCTTC. This codes for CASSFAQVYGYTF.

This clone came up once. This chain joins TRBV18 and TRBJ1-6; tentative D call: TRBD1 (5 bases). Germline CDR1 is KGHSH and CDR2 is LQKENI. V was cut by 2 bases and J by 4 bases, with 9 bases left in between. This CDR3 region has 15 residues. As DNA, the CDR3 is TGTGCCAGCTCACCAGGGACTCGATATAATTCACCCCTCCACTTT. It encodes CASSPGTRYNSPLHF.

V usage is TRBV7-9 and J usage is TRBJ1-2, with 9 positions matching TRBD1. The CDR3 covers 12 residues. Germline values: CDR1 SEHNR, CDR2 FQNEAQ (reference sequence). The J segment lost 8 bases and the V segment lost 7 bases, leaving 5 bases of the junction unmatched. The CDR3 loop reads CASKKGQGGYTF. The CDR3 DNA reads TGTGCCAGCAAGAAGGGACAGGGAGGCTACACCTTC.

The genes are TRBV19 and TRBJ1-6; TRBD1 agrees at 7 bases. This CDR3 comprises 16 residues. Per the germline V gene, CDR1 is LNHDA and CDR2 is SQIVND (reference sequence). Losses at the gene ends were 4 bases for V and 7 bases for J; bases not matched to a gene: 10. CDR3 region: CASSTTPGQTNSPLHF. CDR3 nucleotide sequence: TGTGCCAGTAGTACCACCCCGGGACAGACCAATTCACCCCTCCACTTT.

This clone was observed a handful of times. The V gene is TRBV7-8, the J gene TRBJ1-6, with D hard to call. Germline CDR1 and CDR2: SGHVS and FQNEAQ. The V end was cut by 3 bases, the J end by 7 bases, with 10 bases between. CDR3 length: 14 amino acids. This CDR3 reads CASSFQAKNSPLHF. The DNA of the CDR3 is TGTGCCAGCAGCTTTCAGGCCAAGAATTCACCCCTCCACTTT.

The CDR3 protein is CASSSTSGGSEQYF. The DNA of the CDR3 is TGCGCCAGCAGCAGCACTAGCGGGGGATCCGAGCAGTACTTC. The chain recombines TRBV5-1 with TRBJ2-7, with 11 positions matching TRBD2. Germline-derived CDR1 and CDR2 are SGHRS and YFSETQ. CDR3 length: 14 amino acids. Losses at the gene ends were 4 bases for V and 6 bases for J; bases not matched to a gene: 6.

The table lists this clone with a few counts. This sequence joins TRBV7-9 and TRBJ2-7; 7 nucleotides match TRBD1. V shed 5 bases, J shed 5 bases, and the junction held 12 bases outside the gene matches. The germline V gene has CDR1 SEHNR and CDR2 FQNEAQ (reference sequence). This CDR3 spans 15 amino acids. Here the CDR3 reads CASSAYRGQSDEQYF. The CDR3 DNA reads as TGTGCCAGCAGCGCGTATAGGGGACAGTCCGACGAGCAGTACTTC.

The chain employs TRBV9 and TRBJ1-6; possibly TRBD1 for D (6 bases). The CDR3 is 15 residues long. V shed 0 bases and J shed 7 bases, with 11 bases lying between them. The germline V gene has CDR1 SGDLS and CDR2 YYNGEE. CDR3 nucleotide sequence: TGTGCCAGCAGCGTAGTAGGGACAACCAATTCACCCCTCCACTTT. Encoded protein: CASSVVGTTNSPLHF.

The V call is TRBV11-2, the J call TRBJ1-6; D is unresolved. Trimming stripped 5 bases from V and 7 bases from J, with 12 bases between. The CDR3 is 14 amino acids. CDR1 is SGHAT, CDR2 FQNNGV, per germline. CDR3 region: CASSPRRVNSPLHF. The DNA of the CDR3 is TGTGCCAGCAGCCCTAGGAGGGTAAATTCACCCCTCCACTTT.

The V call is TRBV11-2, the J call TRBJ2-5; 9 nucleotides agree with TRBD1. The CDR3 contains 15 residues. The germline gives CDR1 SGHAT, CDR2 FQNNGV. The V and J ends lost 1 base and 4 bases, in that order; junction bases with no gene match: 4. CDR3: CASSLAGDRAETQYF. CDR3 nucleotide sequence: TGTGCCAGCAGCTTAGCGGGGGACAGGGCAGAGACCCAGTACTTC.

CDR3 sequence (DNA): TGTGCCAGCAGCTTAGTTCAGGGGAAAGGCGTAGCCAAAAACATTCAGTACTTC. The encoded protein is CASSLVQGKGVAKNIQYF. This chain connects TRBV7-9 to TRBJ2-4, with D possibly TRBD1 on 6 matching bases. Trimming took off 1 base at V and 0 bases at J, with 16 bases between the two ends. CDR3 length: 18 amino acids. Per the germline V gene, CDR1 is SEHNR and CDR2 is FQNEAQ (reference sequence). The full variable domain, its missing parts supplied by reference TRBV7-9 and TRBJ2-4, is DTGVSQNPRHKITKRGQNVTFRCDPISEHNRLYWYRQTLGQGPEFLTYFQNEAQLEKSRLLSDRFSAERPKGSFSTLEIQRTEQGDSAMYLCASSLVQGKGVAKNIQYFGAGTRLSVL.

The chain joins TRBV3-1 (or the pseudogene TRBV3-2) to TRBJ1-5; tentative D call: TRBD1 (6 bases). The CDR3 contains 14 residues. Between the trimmed V and J ends, which lost 2 bases and 6 bases, there was a span of 11 bases. From germline, CDR1 is LGHDT and CDR2 YNNKEL (reference sequence). As DNA, the CDR3 is TGTGCCAGCAGCCAAAGGGGGTTTGGTCAGCCCCAGCATTTT. Translating it yields CASSQRGFGQPQHF.